This T cell receptor (beta chain) was profiled in a study of blood T cell repertoires in COVID-19. Study-wide context: From the United States, Italy and Spain came samples of acute and convalescent COVID-19. PBMCs, B-cell-depleted T cells, or T cells provided the cDNA or gDNA that made up the material.

This CDR3 comprises 11 residues. V was shortened by 7 bases and J by 6 bases, with 7 bases between the two germline ends. CDR1 MNHEY and CDR2 SVGAGI come from the germline V gene. This clone has only a few counts. In the authors' workflow: Quantification of nucleated cells was approximated via reference gene primer amplification. Sequencing was performed with immunoSEQ multiplex PCR; in TCRdb, only in-frame clones are kept and a portion is missing. D and trimming were read from the DNA, whereas the V and J calls and clone size are those reported in that table. This table has 80,000 to 100,000 clones, approximately 80% appearing once.

The sequence derives from a man aged 65-85 years with active or convalescent COVID-19. The chain combines TRBV6-5 with TRBJ2-1; D ambiguous. The material sequenced was peripheral blood. CDR3 nucleotides: TGTGCCAGCACCCTCGGCAATGAGCAGTTCTTC. Protein sequence: CASTLGNEQFF.